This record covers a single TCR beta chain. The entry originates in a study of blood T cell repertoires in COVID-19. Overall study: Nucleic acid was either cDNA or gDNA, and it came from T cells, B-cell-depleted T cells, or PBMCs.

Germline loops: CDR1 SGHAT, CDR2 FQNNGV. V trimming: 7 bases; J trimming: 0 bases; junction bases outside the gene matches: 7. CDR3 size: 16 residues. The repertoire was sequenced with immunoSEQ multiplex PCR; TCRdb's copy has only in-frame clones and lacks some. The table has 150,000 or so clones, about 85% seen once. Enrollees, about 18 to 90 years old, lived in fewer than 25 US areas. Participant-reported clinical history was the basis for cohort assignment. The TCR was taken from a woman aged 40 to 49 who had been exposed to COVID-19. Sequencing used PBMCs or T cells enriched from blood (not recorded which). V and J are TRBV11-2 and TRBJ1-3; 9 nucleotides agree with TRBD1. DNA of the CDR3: TGTGCCAGCACCTGGGACAGGGTATTCTCTGGAAACACCATATATTTT. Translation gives CASTWDRVFSGNTIYF.